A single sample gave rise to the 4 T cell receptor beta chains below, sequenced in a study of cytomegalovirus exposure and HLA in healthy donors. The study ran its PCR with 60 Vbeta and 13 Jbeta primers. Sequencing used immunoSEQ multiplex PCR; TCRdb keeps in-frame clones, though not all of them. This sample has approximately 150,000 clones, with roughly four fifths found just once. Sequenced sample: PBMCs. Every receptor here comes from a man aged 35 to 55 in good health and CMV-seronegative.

The DNA of the CDR3 is TGTGCCAGCAGCTCCAAGGCAGGCGGGAGAGACTACGAGCAGTACGTC. It is translated as CASSSKAGGRDYEQYV. This sequence joins TRBV7-6 and TRBJ2-7, with 7 bases lining up with TRBD2. V was clipped by 4 bases and J by 3 bases; unmatched bases: 12. The CDR3 has 16 amino acids. The germline V gene encodes CDR1 SGHVS and CDR2 FNYEAQ.

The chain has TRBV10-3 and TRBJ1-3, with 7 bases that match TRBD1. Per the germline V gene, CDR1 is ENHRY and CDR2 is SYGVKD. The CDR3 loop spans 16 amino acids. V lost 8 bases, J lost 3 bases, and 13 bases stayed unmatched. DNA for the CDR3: TGTGCCATCGGTAACTCGACAGGGAACAGTGGAAACACCATATATTTT. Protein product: CAIGNSTGNSGNTIYF.

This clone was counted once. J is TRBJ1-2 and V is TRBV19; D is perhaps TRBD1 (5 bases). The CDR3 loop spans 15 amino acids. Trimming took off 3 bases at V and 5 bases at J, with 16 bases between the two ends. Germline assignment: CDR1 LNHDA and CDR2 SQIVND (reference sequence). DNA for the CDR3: TGTGCCAGTAGTATTGCCCTCGGGGGAATGTATGGCTACACCTTC. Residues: CASSIALGGMYGYTF.

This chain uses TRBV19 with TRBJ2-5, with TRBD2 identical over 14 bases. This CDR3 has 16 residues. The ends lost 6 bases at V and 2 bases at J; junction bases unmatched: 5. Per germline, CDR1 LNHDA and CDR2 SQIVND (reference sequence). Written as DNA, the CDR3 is TGTGCCAGTAGAGCGGGGACTAGCGGGGGACAAGAGACCCAGTACTTC. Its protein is CASRAGTSGGQETQYF.